This T cell receptor (beta chain) was observed in a study of blood T cell repertoires in COVID-19 (dated by TCRdb to the early 2020s). Looking at the study overall: Samples covering the acute and convalescent phases of COVID-19 were provided by collaborators in the United States, Italy and Spain. The repertoires were made available in a free public database intended to serve as a resource for research on the immune response to SARS-CoV-2. Subjects who had been exposed to COVID-19, were actively infected with it, or had recovered from it provided the deeply sampled blood TCRbeta repertoires that made up the dataset. Samples came from the ongoing ImmuneRACE study (first 160 participants) plus 1,254 subjects from 6 global collaborators. The material from the prospective study consisted of cDNA or gDNA derived from T cells, B-cell-depleted T cells, or PBMCs. Where available, HLA class I and class II types were taken from metadata supplied by the sample provider and were not determined by assay-based typing. A de-identified subject ID, COVID-19 status, age in years and sex were almost always included in the sample metadata.

What the work shows at the level of the full study, not this receptor alone: Clinical and demographic metadata were provided uncurated, with the amount varying by source and participant.

Another Seattle source contributed samples from volunteer blood donors who had recovered from COVID-19. The collaborating institutions used their own protocols to collect whole blood in K2EDTA tubes. Collaborator samples were shipped for TCRbeta analysis as frozen whole blood, isolated PBMCs, or DNA extracted from either sample type. TCRbeta CDR3 regions were amplified from genomic DNA by means of the immunoSEQ Assay, a bias-controlled multiplex PCR. The study's processing was this. The number of nucleated cells in each sample was estimated by amplification of reference gene primers within the assay. To quantify the absolute abundance of each unique TCRbeta CDR3 rearrangement, sequence reads were collapsed and filtered. For each sample, productive Simpson clonality was calculated as the square root of Simpson's diversity index across productive rearrangements. TCRdb re-hosts the immuneACCESS table, in-frame sequences only. Its copies lack some clones; in the studies checked, an unresolved V gene accounts for under half of them, and the cause for the rest is not known. V and J calls and clone size are copied from that table; D and trimming were computed from the DNA. The sample includes just over 250,000 clones, with approximately 86% observed a single time. The top ten clonotypes cover around a tenth of the sample.

From the germline V gene, CDR1 is SNHLY and CDR2 is FYNNEI. Taken from cysteine to phenylalanine, the CDR3 has 13 residues. Only the CDR3 part of the read is kept: 39 bases, read in frame from the first base. A distance of 11 bases separates the germline ends of V and J, which lose 7 bases and 4 bases respectively. In this sample, this clone turned up once. This receptor's antigen is unknown. One base away there is no much larger clone; base qualities are not given. Sequenced sample: peripheral blood. This TCR was sampled from a man in his forties who had recovered from COVID-19. In this chain, TRBV2 is recombined with TRBJ2-1, with no confidently assigned D gene. DNA sequence: TGTGCCAGCAACTTGGTATCGTACAATGAGCAGTTCTTC. It codes for CASNLVSYNEQFF.